This T cell receptor beta chain emerged from a study of blood T cells in healthy people across ages. Study-level background: Template-switching capture recovered about one barcoded beta molecule per two T cells.

Concerning this clonotype itself: Its antigen is unidentified.

Alongside a J-beta primer mix, a sample-barcoded 5' primer served in a second PCR lasting roughly 6 to 11 cycles. TCRdb passed the 5' RACE reads through MiXCR, listing each CDR3 protein once. The data hold some 1.4 million distinct CDR3 sequences, with 42% observed a single time. The draw of peripheral blood yielded ten milliliters from each donor. Study observations and caveats: Correlation between TCR beta diversity and naive T cell percentage was strong. Possibly, changes in expanded clonotypes were confounded because donor CMV status was unknown.

Germline CDR1 SGHVS, CDR2 FNYEAQ. This CDR3 has 12 residues. V dropped 4 bases and J dropped 3 bases, with 6 bases sitting between them. This chain links TRBV7-6 with TRBJ1-1, with D unclear. Sequenced: blood. The origin of this receptor is a woman aged 18-29 years in good health. DNA of the CDR3: TGTGCCAGCAGCTCCTGGGACACTGAAGCTTTCTTT. The encoded protein is CASSSWDTEAFF. Drawing the rest from reference TRBV7-6 and TRBJ1-1, the complete variable domain is GAGVSQSPRYKVTKRGQDVALRCDPISGHVSLYWYRQALGQGPEFLTYFNYEAQQDKSGLPNDRFSAERPEGSISTLTIQRTEQRDSAMYRCASSSWDTEAFFGQGTRLTVV.